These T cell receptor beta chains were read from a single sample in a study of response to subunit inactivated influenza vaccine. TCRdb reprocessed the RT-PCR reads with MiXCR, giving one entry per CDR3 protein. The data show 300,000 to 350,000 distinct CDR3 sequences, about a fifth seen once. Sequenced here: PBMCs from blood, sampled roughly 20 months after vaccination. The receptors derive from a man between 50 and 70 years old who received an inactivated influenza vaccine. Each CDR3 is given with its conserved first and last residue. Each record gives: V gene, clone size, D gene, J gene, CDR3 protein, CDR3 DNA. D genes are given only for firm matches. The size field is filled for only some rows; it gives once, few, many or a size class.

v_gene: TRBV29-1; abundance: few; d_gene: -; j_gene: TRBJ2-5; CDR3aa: CSVVSETQYF; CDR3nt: TGCAGCGTTGTTTCGGAGACCCAGTACTTC
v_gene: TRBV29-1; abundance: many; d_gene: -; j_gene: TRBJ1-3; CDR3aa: CSVGRRSSGNTIYF; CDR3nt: TGCAGCGTGGGACGTAGGTCCTCTGGAAACACCATATATTTT
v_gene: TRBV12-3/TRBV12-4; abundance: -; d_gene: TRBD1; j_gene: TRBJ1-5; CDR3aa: CASSRDRGTQPQHF; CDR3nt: TGTGCCAGCAGTAGGGACAGGGGGACTCAGCCCCAGCATTTT
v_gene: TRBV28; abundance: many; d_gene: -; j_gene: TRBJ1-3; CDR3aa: CASSLRAWNTIYF; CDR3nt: TGTGCCAGCAGCCTCAGGGCGTGGAACACCATATATTTT
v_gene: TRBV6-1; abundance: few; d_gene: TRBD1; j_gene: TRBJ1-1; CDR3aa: CASSQDRGLTEAFF; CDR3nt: TGTGCCAGCAGCCAGGACAGGGGACTGACTGAAGCTTTCTTT
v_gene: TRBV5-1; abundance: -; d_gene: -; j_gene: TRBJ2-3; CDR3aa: CASSSGFTDTQYF; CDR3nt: TGCGCCAGCTCCTCGGGGTTCACAGATACGCAGTATTTT
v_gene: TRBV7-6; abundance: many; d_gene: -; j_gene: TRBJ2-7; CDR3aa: CASSLAGIQNEQYF; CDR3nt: TGTGCCAGCAGCTTAGCAGGGATTCAGAACGAGCAGTACTTC
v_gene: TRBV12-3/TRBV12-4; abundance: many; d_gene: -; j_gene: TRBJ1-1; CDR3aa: CASSLSVGGTEAFF; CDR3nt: TGTGCCAGCAGTTTGAGTGTCGGGGGTACTGAAGCTTTCTTT
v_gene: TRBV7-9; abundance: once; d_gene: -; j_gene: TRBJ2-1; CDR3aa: CASSSPHQDNEQFF; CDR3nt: TGTGCCAGCAGCTCCCCCCATCAGGACAATGAGCAGTTCTTC
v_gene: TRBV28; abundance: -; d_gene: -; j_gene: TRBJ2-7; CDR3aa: CASSFNGLSYEQYF; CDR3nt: TGTGCCAGCAGTTTTAACGGCCTCTCCTACGAGCAGTACTTC
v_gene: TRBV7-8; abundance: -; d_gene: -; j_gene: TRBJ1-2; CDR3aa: CASSRDIAYGYTF; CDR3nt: TGTGCCAGCAGCCGGGACATCGCCTATGGCTACACCTTC
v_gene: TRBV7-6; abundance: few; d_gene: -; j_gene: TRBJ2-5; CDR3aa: CASSLVVGGSQYQETQYF; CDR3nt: TGTGCCAGCAGCTTAGTGGTCGGCGGCAGCCAGTACCAAGAGACCCAGTACTTC
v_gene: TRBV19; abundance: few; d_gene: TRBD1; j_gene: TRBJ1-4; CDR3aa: CASKGDRVNEKLFF; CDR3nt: TGTGCCAGTAAAGGGGACAGGGTAAACGAAAAACTGTTTTTT
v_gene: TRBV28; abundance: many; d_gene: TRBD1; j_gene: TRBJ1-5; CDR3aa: CASSSGQGADQPQHF; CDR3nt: TGTGCCAGCAGTTCGGGACAGGGGGCAGATCAGCCCCAGCATTTT
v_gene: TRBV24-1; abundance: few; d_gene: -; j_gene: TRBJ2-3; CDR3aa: CATSAQGPTDTQYF; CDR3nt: TGTGCCACCAGTGCTCAGGGGCCCACAGATACGCAGTATTTT
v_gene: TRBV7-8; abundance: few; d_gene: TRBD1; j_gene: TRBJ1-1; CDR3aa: CASSLDTGDMNTEAFF; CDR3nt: TGTGCCAGCAGCTTAGATACAGGGGACATGAACACTGAAGCTTTCTTT
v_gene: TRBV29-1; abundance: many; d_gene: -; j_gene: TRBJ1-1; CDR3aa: CSARGQRRGTEAFF; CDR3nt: TGCAGCGCCAGGGGTCAACGCCGCGGCACTGAAGCTTTCTTT
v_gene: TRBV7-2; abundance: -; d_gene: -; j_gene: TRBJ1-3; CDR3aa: CASSLAWSSGNTIYF; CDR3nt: TGTGCCAGCAGCTTAGCATGGAGCTCTGGAAACACCATATATTTT
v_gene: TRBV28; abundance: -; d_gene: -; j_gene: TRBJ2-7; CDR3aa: CASSLFQGRWEQYF; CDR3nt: TGTGCCAGCAGTTTATTCCAGGGTAGATGGGAGCAGTACTTC
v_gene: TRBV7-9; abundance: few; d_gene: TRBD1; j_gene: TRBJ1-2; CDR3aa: CASSSGGEIGYGYTF; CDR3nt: TGTGCCAGCAGCTCAGGGGGCGAGATCGGCTATGGCTACACCTTC
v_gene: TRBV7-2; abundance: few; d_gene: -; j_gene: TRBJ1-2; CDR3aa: CASSLAGQRRSYGYTF; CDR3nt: TGTGCCAGCAGCTTAGCGGGGCAAAGACGGTCCTATGGCTACACCTTC
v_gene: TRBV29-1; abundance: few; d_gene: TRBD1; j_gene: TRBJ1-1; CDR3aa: CGSSGTGFTEAFF; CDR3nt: TGCGGAAGCAGCGGGACAGGGTTCACTGAAGCTTTCTTT
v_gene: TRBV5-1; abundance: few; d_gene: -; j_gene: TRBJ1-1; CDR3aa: CASSTPQDRTAFF; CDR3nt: TGCGCCAGCAGTACGCCGCAAGACAGGACAGCTTTCTTT
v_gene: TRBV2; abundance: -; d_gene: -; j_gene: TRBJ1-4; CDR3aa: CASSYRGQGEKLFF; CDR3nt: TGTGCCAGCAGTTACCGAGGGCAGGGCGAAAAACTGTTTTTT
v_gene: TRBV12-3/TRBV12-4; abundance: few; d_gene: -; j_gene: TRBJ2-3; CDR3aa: CATLRDWSDTQYF; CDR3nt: TGTGCCACCCTCCGGGATTGGTCAGATACGCAGTATTTT
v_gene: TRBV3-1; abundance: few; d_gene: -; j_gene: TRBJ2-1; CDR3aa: CASSQGSPSHHNEQFF; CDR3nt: TGTGCCAGCAGCCAAGGGTCCCCTAGTCACCACAATGAGCAGTTCTTC
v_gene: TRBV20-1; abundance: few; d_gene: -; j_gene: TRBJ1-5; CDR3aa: CSALRRGVYSNQPQHF; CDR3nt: TGCAGTGCTCTCAGGAGAGGAGTATATAGCAATCAGCCCCAGCATTTT
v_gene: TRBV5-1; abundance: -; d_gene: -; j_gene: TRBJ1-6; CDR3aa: CASSLDDTTGLHF; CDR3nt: TGCGCCAGCAGCTTGGATGACACTACTGGACTCCACTTT
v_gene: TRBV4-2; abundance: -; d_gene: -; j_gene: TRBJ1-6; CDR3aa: CASSPTGDSPLHF; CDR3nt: TGTGCCAGCAGCCCGACAGGAGACTCACCCCTCCACTTT
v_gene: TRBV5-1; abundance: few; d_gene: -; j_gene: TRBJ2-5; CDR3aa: CASRRGEETQYF; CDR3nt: TGCGCCAGCCGCAGGGGGGAAGAGACCCAGTACTTC
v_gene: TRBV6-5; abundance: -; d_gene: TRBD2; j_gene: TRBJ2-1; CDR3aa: CASSYSGLAGSNEQFF; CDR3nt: TGTGCCAGCAGTTACTCGGGACTAGCGGGTTCCAATGAGCAGTTCTTC
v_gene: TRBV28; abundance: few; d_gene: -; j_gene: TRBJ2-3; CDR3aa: CASSLVAGRDTQYF; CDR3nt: TGTGCCAGCAGTTTAGTGGCAGGGCGCGATACGCAGTATTTT
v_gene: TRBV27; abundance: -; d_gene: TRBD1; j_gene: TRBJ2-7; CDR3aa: CASSLGTGGGYEQYF; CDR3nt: TGTGCCAGCAGTTTGGGGACAGGGGGGGGTTACGAGCAGTACTTC
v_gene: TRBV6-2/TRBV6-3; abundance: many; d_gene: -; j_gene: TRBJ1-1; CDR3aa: CASSHRGDLLSAFF; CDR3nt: TGTGCCAGCAGCCACCGGGGGGATCTCCTTTCAGCTTTCTTT
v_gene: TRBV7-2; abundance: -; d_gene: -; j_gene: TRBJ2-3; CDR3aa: CASSLARQDTQYF; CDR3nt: TGTGCCAGCAGCTTAGCGCGGCAAGATACGCAGTATTTT
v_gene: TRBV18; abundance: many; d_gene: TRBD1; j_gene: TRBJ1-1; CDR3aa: CASSPGLQGAGTEAFF; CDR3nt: TGTGCCAGCTCACCAGGACTGCAGGGGGCGGGCACTGAAGCTTTCTTT
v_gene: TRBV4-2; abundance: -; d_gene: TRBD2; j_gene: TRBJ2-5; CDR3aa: CASSPGGPQETQYF; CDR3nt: TGTGCCAGCAGCCCGGGGGGGCCACAAGAGACCCAGTACTTC
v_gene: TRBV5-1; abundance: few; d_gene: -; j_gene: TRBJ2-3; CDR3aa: CASSFGQSTDTQYF; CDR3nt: TGCGCCAGCAGCTTTGGGCAGAGCACAGATACGCAGTATTTT
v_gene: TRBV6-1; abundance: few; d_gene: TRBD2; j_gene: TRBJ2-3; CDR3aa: CASRSGLAGPDTQYF; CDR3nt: TGTGCCAGCAGATCGGGACTAGCGGGACCAGATACGCAGTATTTT
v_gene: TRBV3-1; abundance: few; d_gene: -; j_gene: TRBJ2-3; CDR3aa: CASSLRAATGRADTQYF; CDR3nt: TGTGCCAGCAGCCTAAGAGCTGCCACAGGGCGCGCAGATACGCAGTATTTT
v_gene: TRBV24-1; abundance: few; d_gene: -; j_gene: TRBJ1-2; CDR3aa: CATRGVGSYGYTF; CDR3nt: TGTGCCACCCGAGGGGTAGGGTCCTATGGCTACACCTTC